The 10 T cell receptor beta chains given below trace back to one sample, sequenced in a study of T cells in Graves' hyperthyroidism and ophthalmopathy. The TCR beta CDR3 regions underwent amplification using RNA transcripts as the source. First-round RT-PCR targeting the TCR CDR3 was performed with the HTBI primer set. TCRdb used MiXCR to reprocess the multiplex PCR reads, holding one entry per CDR3 protein. Of around 210,000 distinct CDR3 sequences in the sample, about 15% were seen once. Sequenced sample: blood. All receptors come from a woman in her forties or fifties with Graves' hyperthyroidism.

This clonotype has only a few counts. It may be a read error: a sequence one base away is much more abundant. The rearrangement links TRBV14 to TRBJ2-3; 9 nucleotides match TRBD2. This CDR3 comprises 17 residues. Germline V gene sequence: CDR1 SGHDN, CDR2 FVKESK. Here the CDR3 DNA reads TGTGCCAGCGGCCACACCCGAGCGGGAGGAGGCACAGATACGCAGTATTTT. It codes for CASGHTRAGGGTDTQYF. The whole variable domain, remainder taken from reference TRBV14 and TRBJ2-3, is EAGVTQFPSHSVIEKGQTVTLRCDPISGHDNLYWYRRVMGKEIKFLLHFVKESKQDESGMPNNRFLAERTGGTYSTLKVQPAELEDSGVYFCASGHTRAGGGTDTQYFGPGTRLTVL.

To note about this clonotype: Possible read error: a much larger clone is one base away. This rearrangement joins TRBV10-1 to TRBJ2-1, with no clear D. CDR1 WNHNN and CDR2 SYGVQD come from the germline V gene (reference sequence). This CDR3 region has 13 residues. CDR3 region: CASSAHSHNEQFF. CDR3 nucleotide sequence: TGCGCCAGCAGTGCACACTCCCACAATGAGCAGTTCTTC.

The chain has TRBV6-1 and TRBJ2-5; 8 nucleotides agree with TRBD2. The length of the CDR3 is 14 residues. The germline V gene encodes CDR1 MNHNS and CDR2 SASEGT. Trimming cost V 7 bases and J 4 bases; bases outside gene matches: 8. The DNA of the CDR3 is TGTGCCAGCAACAGAAGCGGGAGTGGAGAGACCCAGTACTTC. Its translation is CASNRSGSGETQYF.

This clonotype was seen many times. V and J are TRBV3-1 and TRBJ2-7; weak D call: TRBD2 (5 bases). Germline CDR1 reads LGHDT; CDR2 reads YNNKEL (reference sequence). This CDR3 has 12 amino acids. Trimming shortened V by 3 bases and J by 4 bases, and 7 bases separated the two germline ends. For the CDR3, the DNA is TGTGCCAGCAGCCACCGAGGGTACGAGCAGTACTTC. Translated, it gives CASSHRGYEQYF.

This clonotype has just a few counts. This chain joins TRBV25-1 and TRBJ2-7, with D possibly being TRBD1 (6 bases). Germline loops: CDR1 MGHDK, CDR2 SYGVNS. V was cut by 1 base and J by 7 bases, with 11 bases left in between. CDR3 size: 13 residues. The CDR3 DNA follows: TGTGCCAGCAGTGAATCACAGGGCGAGGAGCAGTACTTC. As protein: CASSESQGEEQYF.

In this sample, this clonotype turned up a few times. V usage is TRBV2 and J usage is TRBJ1-5, with TRBD1 identical over 8 bases. The CDR3 loop spans 14 amino acids. Trimming at V came to 4 bases and at J to 7 bases, leaving 6 bases not matched to a gene. Germline V gene sequence: CDR1 SNHLY, CDR2 FYNNEI. CDR3 DNA sequence: TGTGCCAGCAGTGGGCCAGGGGGCGTCCAGCCCCAGCATTTT. It translates to CASSGPGGVQPQHF.

This clonotype was picked up many times. This chain connects TRBV20-1 to TRBJ2-7, with 10 bases aligning to TRBD2. The CDR3 length is 13 residues. CDR1 is DFQATT, CDR2 SNEGSKA, per germline (reference sequence). The V and J ends lost 5 bases and 2 bases, in that order; junction bases with no gene match: 3. The CDR3 nucleotides are TGCAGTGCTCGGACTAGCGGACCCTACGAGCAGTACTTC. The encoded protein is CSARTSGPYEQYF.

This clonotype was counted ten times or more. A junction boundary mismatches the germline segment, possibly from a read error. The chain combines TRBV28 with TRBJ2-7; tentatively, D is TRBD2 (6 bases). Germline lookup yields CDR1 MDHEN and CDR2 SYDVKM. The CDR3 length is 12 residues. Here the CDR3 DNA reads TGCGCCAGCAGTAGGACTATTCACGAGCAGTACTTC. It translates to CASSRTIHEQYF.

This chain uses TRBV7-2 with TRBJ2-2, with D possibly TRBD1 on 6 matching bases. Per germline, CDR1 SGHTA and CDR2 FQGNSA. The ends were cut back, 5 bases at V and 6 bases at J, with 10 bases in the middle. This CDR3 contains 13 residues. The CDR3 spells CASSPTGPGELFF. The DNA for the CDR3 is TGTGCCAGCAGCCCGACAGGTCCCGGGGAGCTGTTTTTT.

This clonotype was counted at least ten times. This rearrangement joins TRBV12-5 to TRBJ2-1, with 9 bases aligning to TRBD1. Losses at the gene ends were 0 bases for V and 4 bases for J; bases not matched to a gene: 4. Looked up from germline, CDR1 is LGHNT and CDR2 is FRNRAP. The CDR3 runs to 16 residues. Here the CDR3 reads CASGLVGTGPYNEQFF. DNA for the CDR3: TGTGCTAGTGGTTTGGTCGGGACAGGGCCATACAATGAGCAGTTCTTC.